This TCR beta chain was sequenced in a study of cytomegalovirus exposure and HLA in healthy donors. Overall study: Findings of an earlier analysis included over 95 million unique TCR beta sequences from roughly 180 million T cells. Broader study findings: Trimming of TCR beta V- and J-genes showed a link, identified in a later analysis, to a missense DCLRE1C variant. A later analysis reportedly identified an Asian-associated ancestry cluster as carrying fewer N-insertions than the approximately 710-donor mean.

Likely unrecorded immune exposures existed in these nominally healthy donors. The CDR3 has 16 amino acids. V was cut by 3 bases and J by 7 bases, with 19 bases left in between. Germline CDR1 and CDR2: SGHTA and FQGTGA. In regard to this clone: Its specificity is unknown.

60 Vbeta and 13 Jbeta primers were used in PCR. TCRdb keeps only in-frame clones here, not all; method: immunoSEQ multiplex PCR. The data hold approximately 130,000 clones, with more than 60% observed a single time. The TCR sequence derives from a woman aged 35 to 49 in good health and CMV-seronegative. The chain is built from TRBV7-3 and TRBJ2-1; tentative D call: TRBD2 (7 bases). Sequencing was carried out using PBMCs. CDR3 residues: CASSLRRGPPGNEQFF. The CDR3 DNA reads TGTGCCAGCAGCTTGAGGCGGGGGCCCCCTGGGAATGAGCAGTTCTTC.